This T cell receptor (beta chain) came from a study of control samples from healthy donors and cancer patients (dated by TCRdb to the early 2020s). Library preparation was by the immunoSEQ multiplex PCR assay. TCRdb provides this immuneACCESS table in a form limited to in-frame rearrangements. Some clones are lacking; in checked studies, under half of them reflect an unresolved V gene, and why the rest are absent is not known. Recorded for this sample are 150,000 or so clones; under 95% of them occurred a single time. The top ten clonotypes cover approximately 5.7% of the sample. In the case of this clone: Its target antigen remains unknown. Per-base qualities were not stored, and no clone one base away is much larger.

A distance of 13 bases separates the germline ends of V and J, which lose 0 bases and 6 bases respectively. CDR1 and CDR2 are read off the germline V gene as SGDLS and YYNGEE. From the cysteine through the phenylalanine, the CDR3 covers 15 amino acids. The entry retains the CDR3 DNA only, 45 bases that are in frame from base 1. The TCR originated in a man aged 18 to 35 in good health. Sequenced input: blood. This chain is built from TRBV9 and TRBJ1-5; a tentative D match to TRBD1 spans 6 bases. The CDR3 reads CASSVGGGRGQPQHF. The DNA sequence reads TGTGCCAGCAGCGTAGGCGGGGGCAGAGGTCAGCCCCAGCATTTT. With all but the CDR3 taken from the reference TRBV9 and TRBJ1-5 genes, the full variable domain is: DSGVTQTPKHLITATGQRVTLRCSPRSGDLSVYWYQQSLDQGLQFLIQYYNGEERAKGNILERFSAQQFPDLHSELNLSSLELGDSALYFCASSVGGGRGQPQHFGDGTRLSIL.